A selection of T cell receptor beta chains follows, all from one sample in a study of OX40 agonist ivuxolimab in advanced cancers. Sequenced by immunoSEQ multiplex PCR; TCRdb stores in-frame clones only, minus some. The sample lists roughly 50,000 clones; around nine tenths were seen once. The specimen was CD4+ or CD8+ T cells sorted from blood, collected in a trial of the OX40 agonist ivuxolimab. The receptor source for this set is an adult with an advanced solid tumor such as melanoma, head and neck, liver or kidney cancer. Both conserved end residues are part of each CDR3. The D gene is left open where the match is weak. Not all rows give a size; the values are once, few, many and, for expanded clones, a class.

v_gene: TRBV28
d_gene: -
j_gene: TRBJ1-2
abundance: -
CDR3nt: TGTGCCAGCAGTTTAGGGGGGTCCACTCACTATGGCTACACCTTC
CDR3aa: CASSLGGSTHYGYTF

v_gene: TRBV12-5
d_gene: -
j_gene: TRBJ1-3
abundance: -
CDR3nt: TGTGCTAGTAGGCTCTTGAGCTCTGGAAACACCATATATTTT
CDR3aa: CASRLLSSGNTIYF

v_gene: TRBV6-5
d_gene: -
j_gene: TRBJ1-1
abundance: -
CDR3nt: TGTGCCAGCAGTTTAGGGTCCATGAACACTGAAGCTTTCTTT
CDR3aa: CASSLGSMNTEAFF

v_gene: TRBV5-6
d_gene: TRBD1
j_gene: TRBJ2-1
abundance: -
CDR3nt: TGTGCCAGCAGCTTTGGTTTCGGGACAGAGGTTAATGAGCAGTTCTTC
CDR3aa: CASSFGFGTEVNEQFF

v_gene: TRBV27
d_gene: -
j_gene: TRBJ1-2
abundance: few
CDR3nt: TGTGCCAGCAGTTTTGACACTAACTATGGCTACACCTTC
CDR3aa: CASSFDTNYGYTF

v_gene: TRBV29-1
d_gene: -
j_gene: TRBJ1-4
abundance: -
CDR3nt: TGCAGCGTTGAAGTTTCGGCAGAAGAAAAACTGTTTTTT
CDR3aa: CSVEVSAEEKLFF

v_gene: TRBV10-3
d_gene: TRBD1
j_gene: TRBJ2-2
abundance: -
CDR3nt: TGTGCCATCAGTCAACCAGGGGGTGCCGGGGAGCTGTTTTTT
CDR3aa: CAISQPGGAGELFF

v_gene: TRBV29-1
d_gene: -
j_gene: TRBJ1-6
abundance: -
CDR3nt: TGCAGCGTTGCGAGCTCCTATAATTCACCCCTCCACTTT
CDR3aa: CSVASSYNSPLHF

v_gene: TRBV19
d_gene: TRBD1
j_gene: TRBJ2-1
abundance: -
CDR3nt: TGTGCCAGTAGTACTCTTGCCGGGACAGGGAACCACAATGAGCAGTTCTTC
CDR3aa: CASSTLAGTGNHNEQFF

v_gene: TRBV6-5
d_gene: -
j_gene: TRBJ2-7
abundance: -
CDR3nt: TGTGCCAGCAGTTACACCCCGCGGAAGCCCTACGAGCAGTACTTC
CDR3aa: CASSYTPRKPYEQYF

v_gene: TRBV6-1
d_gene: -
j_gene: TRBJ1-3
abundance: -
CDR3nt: TGTGCCAGCAGTGCGAGAGACTCTGGAAACACCATATATTTT
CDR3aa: CASSARDSGNTIYF

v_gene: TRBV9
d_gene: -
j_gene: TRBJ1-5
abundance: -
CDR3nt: TGTGCCAGCAGCGTAGAGGGCGGGGGGCCCCAGCATTTT
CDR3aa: CASSVEGGGPQHF

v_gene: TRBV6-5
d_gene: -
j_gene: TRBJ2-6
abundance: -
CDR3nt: TGTGCCAGCAGTCGGACATCTGGGGCCAACGTCCTGACTTTC
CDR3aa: CASSRTSGANVLTF

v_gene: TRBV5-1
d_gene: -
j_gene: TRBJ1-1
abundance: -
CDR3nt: TGCGCCAGCAGCTTGTCGCAGGAGTACACTGAAGCTTTCTTT
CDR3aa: CASSLSQEYTEAFF

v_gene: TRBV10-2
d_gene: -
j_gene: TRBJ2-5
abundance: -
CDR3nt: TGCGCCAGCAGTGCGGGAGTTACAGAGACCCAGTACTTC
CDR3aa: CASSAGVTETQYF

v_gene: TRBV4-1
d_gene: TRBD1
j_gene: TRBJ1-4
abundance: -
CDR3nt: TGCGCCAGCAGCCAAGATCAATCACAGGGGGCGTTGGCTGAAAAACTGTTTTTT
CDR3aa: CASSQDQSQGALAEKLFF

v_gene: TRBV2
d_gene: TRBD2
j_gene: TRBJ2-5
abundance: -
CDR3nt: TGTGCCAGCAGTGGGGGACTAGCGGGGTTTGAGACCCAGTACTTC
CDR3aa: CASSGGLAGFETQYF

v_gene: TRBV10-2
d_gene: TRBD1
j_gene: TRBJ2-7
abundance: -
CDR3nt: TGCGCCAGCAGTGAGAGCAGGACAGGGTTCGACGAGCAGTACTTC
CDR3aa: CASSESRTGFDEQYF

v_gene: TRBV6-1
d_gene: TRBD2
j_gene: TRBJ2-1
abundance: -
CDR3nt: TGTGCCAGCAGTGACGGGACTAGCGGGAGAAATGAGCAGTTCTTC
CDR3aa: CASSDGTSGRNEQFF

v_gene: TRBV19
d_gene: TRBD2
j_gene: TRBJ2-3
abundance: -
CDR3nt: TGTGCCAGTAGTAAATTAGCGGGGGGGCCAAAAGATACGCAGTATTTT
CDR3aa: CASSKLAGGPKDTQYF

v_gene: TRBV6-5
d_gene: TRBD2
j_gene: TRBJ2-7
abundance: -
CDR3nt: TGTGCCAGCAGCCGACTAGCGAGCTACGAGCAGTACTTC
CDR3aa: CASSRLASYEQYF

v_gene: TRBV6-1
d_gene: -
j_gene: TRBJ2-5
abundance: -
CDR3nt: TGTGCCAGCAGTGGGCTAACCGGGACGCAGGTAGTAAAGACCCAGTACTTC
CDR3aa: CASSGLTGTQVVKTQYF

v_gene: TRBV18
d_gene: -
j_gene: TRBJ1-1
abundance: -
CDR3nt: TGTGCCAGCTCACCCCGAAGCAGCCGTAGTACTGAAGCTTTCTTT
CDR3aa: CASSPRSSRSTEAFF

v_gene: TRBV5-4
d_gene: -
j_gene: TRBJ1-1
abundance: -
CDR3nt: TGTGCCAGCAGCTTGGGGGTAGGGGGAAGCACTGAAGCTTTCTTT
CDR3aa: CASSLGVGGSTEAFF

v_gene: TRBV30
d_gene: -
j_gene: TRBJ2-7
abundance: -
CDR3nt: TGTGCCTGGAGTGGCGTCGGCGGGAAATCGTACGAGCAGTACTTC
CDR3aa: CAWSGVGGKSYEQYF

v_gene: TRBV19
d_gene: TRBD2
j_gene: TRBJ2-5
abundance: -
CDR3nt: TGTGCCAGTGGATTAGCGGGAGATCGGAGAGAGACCCAGTACTTC
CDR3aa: CASGLAGDRRETQYF

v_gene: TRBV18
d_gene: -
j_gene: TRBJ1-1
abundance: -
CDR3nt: TGTGCCAGCTCACCCTCACAGGACTTCCGGGGGGCAGATGCTTTCTTT
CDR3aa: CASSPSQDFRGADAFF

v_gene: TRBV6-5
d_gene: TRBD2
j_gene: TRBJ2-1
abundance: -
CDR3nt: TGTGCCAGCAGTTACTCGGGCCTAGCGGTCAATGAGCAGTTCTTC
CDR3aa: CASSYSGLAVNEQFF

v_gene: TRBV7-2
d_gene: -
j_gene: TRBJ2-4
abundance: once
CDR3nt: TGTGCCAGCAGCCATTATTCGAACATTCAGTACTTC
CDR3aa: CASSHYSNIQYF

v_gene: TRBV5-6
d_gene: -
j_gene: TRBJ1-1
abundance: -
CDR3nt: TGTGCCAGCAGCTTTCCAGGACTTATGAACACTGAAGCTTTCTTT
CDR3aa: CASSFPGLMNTEAFF

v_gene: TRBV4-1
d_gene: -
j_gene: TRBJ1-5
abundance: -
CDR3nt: TGCGCCAGCAGCCGACAGGCTAATCAGCCCCAGCATTTT
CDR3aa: CASSRQANQPQHF

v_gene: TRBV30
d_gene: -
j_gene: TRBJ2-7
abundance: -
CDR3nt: TGTGCCTGGAGTGTAGGGCGACTTAAGACAACCGAGCAGTACTTC
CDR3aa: CAWSVGRLKTTEQYF

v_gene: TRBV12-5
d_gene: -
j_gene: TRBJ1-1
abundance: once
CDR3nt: TGTGCTAGTGGAAGACAGGAGAACACTGAAGCTTTCTTT
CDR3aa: CASGRQENTEAFF

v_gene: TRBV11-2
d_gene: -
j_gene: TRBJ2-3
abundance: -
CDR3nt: TGTGCCAGCAGCCCTCTTCGGGTAACAGATACGCAGTATTTT
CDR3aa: CASSPLRVTDTQYF

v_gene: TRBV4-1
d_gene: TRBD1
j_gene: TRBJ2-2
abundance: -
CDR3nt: TGCGCCAGCAGCCACCGGGACAGGGGGGCCGGGGAGCTGTTTTTT
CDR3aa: CASSHRDRGAGELFF

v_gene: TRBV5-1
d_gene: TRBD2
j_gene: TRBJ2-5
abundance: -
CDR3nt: TGCGCCAGCAGCCCGAAGCCGGGACTAGCGGGGGAGACCCAGTACTTC
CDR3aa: CASSPKPGLAGETQYF

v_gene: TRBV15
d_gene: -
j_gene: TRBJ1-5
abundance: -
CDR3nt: TGTGCCACCAGCAGAGATCGTCGCAGGGAAGGCAATCAGCCCCAGCATTTT
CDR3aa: CATSRDRRREGNQPQHF

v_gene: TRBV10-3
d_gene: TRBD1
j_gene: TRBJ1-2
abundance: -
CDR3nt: TGTGCCATCGCGCCTCAAACGACAGGGTCGTATGGCTACACCTTC
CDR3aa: CAIAPQTTGSYGYTF